These T cell receptor beta chains were read from a single sample in a study of memory CD4+ T cells and cytomegalovirus serostatus. Profiling relied on immunoSEQ multiplex PCR, and the TCRdb table lists in-frame clones only, not all of them. The data contain about 58,000 clones, under 90% of them singletons. The sample was memory CD4+ T cells from blood. These receptor sequences come from an adult in good health and CMV-seronegative. Some clones in this sample may be carry-over from other donors' samples. CDR3s include the opening cysteine and the closing phenylalanine or tryptophan. The order of the fields is D gene, J gene, clone size, V gene, CDR3 protein, CDR3 DNA. A D gene is named only where the DNA matches it firmly. Not every row has a clone size; where given, it reads once, few, many or a size class.

>-|TRBJ2-2|-|TRBV9
CASTTGPTGELFF
TGTGCCAGCACCACCGGCCCCACCGGGGAGCTGTTTTTT
>TRBD2|TRBJ2-1|-|TRBV15
CATSRGLGLAGREQFF
TGTGCCACCAGCAGAGGCCTAGGACTAGCGGGACGTGAGCAGTTCTTC
>-|TRBJ2-7|-|TRBV7-3
CASSLGTHYEQYF
TGTGCCAGCAGCTTAGGGACGCACTACGAGCAGTACTTC
>-|TRBJ1-1|-|TRBV19
CASSIRGWTEAFF
TGTGCCAGTAGTATAAGGGGGTGGACTGAAGCTTTCTTT
>-|TRBJ2-1|-|TRBV7-3
CASSRVGVDEQFF
TGTGCCAGCAGCCGAGTAGGTGTGGATGAGCAGTTCTTC
>-|TRBJ2-7|-|TRBV7-9
CASSFISGDYEQYF
TGTGCCAGCAGCTTTATTAGCGGCGACTACGAGCAGTACTTC
>TRBD1|TRBJ1-2|-|TRBV7-2
CASSLGVWDRGRNDTF
TGTGCCAGCAGTTTAGGGGTCTGGGACAGGGGGCGGAATGACACCTTC
>-|TRBJ2-5|-|TRBV28
CASSLGVAGGETQYF
TGTGCCAGCAGTTTAGGGGTGGCAGGTGGGGAGACCCAGTACTTC
>-|TRBJ2-1|-|TRBV7-2
CATQLDLQSEQFF
TGTGCCACCCAATTGGACCTGCAAAGTGAGCAGTTCTTC
>TRBD2|TRBJ2-5|-|TRBV5-1
CASSLAPGLARQETQYF
TGCGCCAGCAGCTTGGCCCCGGGACTAGCACGCCAAGAGACCCAGTACTTC
>-|TRBJ1-1|-|TRBV11-1
CASSLYRVNTEAFF
TGTGCCAGCAGCTTGTACAGAGTGAACACTGAAGCTTTCTTT
>-|TRBJ2-1|few|TRBV6-5
CASGRSSYNEQFF
TGTGCCAGCGGGAGGAGCTCCTACAATGAGCAGTTCTTC
>-|TRBJ1-4|-|TRBV5-4
CASSLGGGLFSTNEKLFF
TGTGCCAGCAGCTTGGGGGGCGGACTCTTTTCAACTAATGAAAAACTGTTTTTT
>-|TRBJ1-4|once|TRBV19
CASSIGRALEKLFF
TGTGCCAGTAGTATCGGCAGGGCTCTGGAAAAACTGTTTTTT
>-|TRBJ1-5|-|TRBV30
CAWSEDSNQPQHF
TGTGCCTGGAGTGAAGATAGCAATCAGCCCCAGCATTTT
>TRBD2|TRBJ2-1|-|TRBV7-2
CASSLAPSGRPHNEQFF
TGTGCCAGCAGCTTAGCTCCTAGCGGGAGGCCCCACAATGAGCAGTTCTTC
>-|TRBJ2-7|-|TRBV14
CASSQVQGSYEQYF
TGTGCCAGCAGCCAAGTCCAGGGCTCCTACGAGCAGTACTTC
>TRBD2|TRBJ2-3|-|TRBV7-3
CASSAGLASDTQYF
TGTGCCAGCAGCGCGGGACTAGCGTCAGATACGCAGTATTTT
>-|TRBJ2-7|-|TRBV7-9
CASSSWVQYSTGEQYF
TGTGCCAGCAGCTCGTGGGTACAGTACTCGACCGGCGAGCAGTACTTC
>-|TRBJ2-1|-|TRBV28
CASSPRLDPHEQFF
TGTGCCAGCAGTCCCCGACTCGACCCGCATGAGCAGTTCTTC
>-|TRBJ1-6|once|TRBV30
CAWSEQASSYNSPLHF
TGTGCCTGGAGTGAACAAGCCTCCTCCTATAATTCACCCCTCCACTTT
>-|TRBJ1-1|few|TRBV18
CASSAELHTNTEAFF
TGTGCCAGCTCAGCCGAATTACATACGAACACTGAAGCTTTCTTT
>-|TRBJ1-1|-|TRBV6-1
CASRGDYTEAFF
TGTGCCAGCAGAGGGGACTACACTGAAGCTTTCTTT
>TRBD2|TRBJ2-1|-|TRBV6-4
CATAIEGRASNEQFF
TGTGCCACCGCTATCGAGGGGAGGGCCAGCAATGAGCAGTTCTTC
>-|TRBJ1-2|-|TRBV6-1
CASSEVQGFGGYTF
TGTGCCAGCAGTGAAGTCCAGGGGTTTGGAGGCTACACCTTC
>-|TRBJ1-4|-|TRBV4-1
CASSQEEGGVKLFF
TGCGCCAGCAGCCAAGAGGAAGGGGGAGTAAAACTGTTTTTT
>-|TRBJ2-7|once|TRBV19
CASSIGTASFYEQYF
TGTGCCAGTAGTATCGGAACAGCCTCTTTCTACGAGCAGTACTTC
>TRBD2|TRBJ2-3|-|TRBV4-3
CASSRQLRLAGVGADTQYF
TGCGCCAGCAGCAGGCAGCTGAGACTAGCGGGAGTAGGGGCAGATACGCAGTATTTT
>-|TRBJ1-2|few|TRBV7-9
CASSLGGGSFYGYTF
TGTGCCAGCAGCTTAGGTGGGGGCAGCTTCTATGGCTACACCTTC
>TRBD1|TRBJ1-1|-|TRBV29-1
CSVDRGRNLGTEAFF
TGCAGCGTTGACAGGGGGCGCAACCTAGGGACTGAAGCTTTCTTT
>-|TRBJ2-2|-|TRBV18
CASSPVGNTGELFF
TGTGCCAGCTCACCAGTGGGCAACACCGGGGAGCTGTTTTTT
>-|TRBJ2-2|-|TRBV5-6
CASSFTGGAAGNTGELFF
TGTGCCAGCAGCTTTACGGGGGGCGCCGCGGGGAACACCGGGGAGCTGTTTTTT
>TRBD1|TRBJ1-5|-|TRBV29-1
CSVRQGAPGQPQHF
TGCAGCGTTCGACAGGGGGCGCCCGGTCAGCCCCAGCATTTT
>TRBD1|TRBJ2-2|-|TRBV5-4
CASSRSGTGTTGELFF
TGTGCCAGCAGTAGATCCGGGACAGGGACCACCGGGGAGCTGTTTTTT
>TRBD1|TRBJ2-5|-|TRBV7-9
CASSSGTGSETQYF
TGTGCCAGCAGCTCCGGGACAGGGTCAGAGACCCAGTACTTC
>-|TRBJ1-2|-|TRBV6-6
CASSLGGSNYGYTF
TGTGCCAGCAGCCTAGGGGGATCAAACTATGGCTACACCTTC
>-|TRBJ2-5|-|TRBV7-9
CASSLQQGGETQYF
TGTGCCAGCAGCTTGCAACAGGGAGGAGAGACCCAGTACTTC
>TRBD2|TRBJ2-2|-|TRBV11-2
CASSFVRGVYSGELFF
TGTGCCAGCAGCTTTGTCCGGGGGGTATACAGCGGGGAGCTGTTTTTT
>TRBD1|TRBJ1-6|-|TRBV9
CASSVGQGRSPLHF
TGTGCCAGCAGCGTAGGACAGGGTCGCTCACCCCTCCACTTT
>TRBD1|TRBJ1-6|few|TRBV27
CASSSRSDRGYNSPLHF
TGTGCCAGCAGCTCAAGGTCGGACAGGGGATATAATTCACCCCTCCACTTT
>TRBD2|TRBJ2-7|-|TRBV7-8
CASSSREASGNYEQYF
TGTGCCAGCAGCAGCCGGGAAGCTAGCGGGAACTACGAGCAGTACTTC
>-|TRBJ1-1|-|TRBV6-1
CASRGGSLTEAFF
TGTGCCAGCAGGGGGGGAAGCTTGACTGAAGCTTTCTTT
>TRBD1|TRBJ2-7|-|TRBV20-1
CSAGGQGQYF
TGCAGTGCTGGAGGACAGGGGCAGTACTTC
>-|TRBJ1-2|-|TRBV27
CASSPGRGYTF
TGTGCCAGCAGTCCAGGTCGTGGCTACACCTTC
>TRBD2|TRBJ2-1|-|TRBV4-1
CASSQAGTRDNEQFF
TGCGCCAGCAGCCAAGCCGGGACTAGGGACAATGAGCAGTTCTTC